The 9 T cell receptor beta chains below all came from one sample that was sequenced in a study of regulatory T cells in long-lasting Graves disease. In building TCR beta libraries, iRepertoire HTBI primers were used together with Arm-PCR of CDR3 regions. TCRdb re-derived calls from the multiplex PCR reads in MiXCR, one entry per CDR3 protein. The data contain 450,000 to 600,000 distinct CDR3 sequences, roughly 13% of them singletons. The time point was: newly diagnosed GD, antithyroid drugs for less than 3 months. Extracted PBMC RNA gave rise to the TCR library. The sample was also linked to a second study, of T cells in Graves' hyperthyroidism and ophthalmopathy.

Sequenced material: peripheral blood mononuclear cells (PBMCs), taken at new diagnosis, from a patient treated with antithyroid drugs. Source of these receptors: a man aged 25-40 years with Graves disease.

In this sample, this clonotype turned up many times. This chain joins TRBV7-2 and TRBJ2-3; D possibly matches TRBD1 or TRBD2 (5 bases each). The CDR3 is made up of 14 amino acids. V was clipped by 5 bases and J by 5 bases, with 14 bases between them. Germline V gene data show CDR1 as SGHTA and CDR2 as FQGNSA. The CDR3, as DNA: TGTGCCAGCAGCCCGGTGCGAGGGGAAGATACGCAGTATTTT. It is translated as CASSPVRGEDTQYF.

The V and J genes are TRBV18 and TRBJ1-3; D is perhaps TRBD1 (6 bases). This CDR3 contains 16 residues. Trimming cost V 3 bases and J 0 bases, with 12 bases left between them. The germline V gene encodes CDR1 KGHSH and CDR2 LQKENI. This CDR3 reads CASSPEYRASGNTIYF. The CDR3 DNA is TGTGCCAGCTCACCTGAGTACAGGGCCTCTGGAAACACCATATATTTT. The complete variable domain, with remaining parts taken from reference TRBV18 and TRBJ1-3, reads NAGVMQNPRHLVRRRGQEARLRCSPMKGHSHVYWYRQLPEEGLKFMVYLQKENIIDESGMPKERFSAEFPKEGPSILRIQQVVRGDSAAYFCASSPEYRASGNTIYFGEGSWLTVV.

This clonotype showed up just a few times. The rearrangement joins TRBV29-1 to TRBJ2-1, with 12 nucleotides matching TRBD2. The CDR3 totals 15 residues. The V gene's germline CDR1 is SQVTM and CDR2 ANQGSEA. V lost 0 bases and J lost 8; bases outside the gene matches: 5. The CDR3 sequence is CSVEDLTSGSDEQFF. The DNA of the CDR3 is TGCAGCGTTGAAGATCTGACTAGCGGGAGTGATGAGCAGTTCTTC.

This chain uses TRBV5-4 with TRBJ1-6, with a possible D match to TRBD1 (6 bases). The V end lost 8 bases, the J end lost 14 bases, and 11 bases lay between the germline ends. The CDR3 totals 10 residues. Germline V CDR1 and CDR2: SGHNT, YYREEE (reference sequence). CDR3 protein: CASARGTLHF. In nucleotides, the CDR3 is TGTGCCAGTGCAAGGGGGACCCTCCACTTT.

This clonotype has a count of ten or more. The chain has TRBV20-1 and TRBJ2-1, with 8 nucleotides matching TRBD2. The junction had 8 bases not matched to a gene; V was cut back by 5 bases and J by 2 bases. The CDR3 loop spans 15 amino acids. The germline V gene encodes CDR1 DFQATT and CDR2 SNEGSKA (reference sequence). CDR3 loop: CSAGEGTRPYNEQFF. The DNA of the CDR3 is TGCAGTGCTGGGGAAGGGACTAGGCCCTACAATGAGCAGTTCTTC.

This clonotype has a count of ten or more. V is TRBV20-1 and J is TRBJ2-7, with D hard to call. The V and J ends lost 3 bases and 7 bases respectively, with 13 bases between them. The germline V gene encodes CDR1 DFQATT and CDR2 SNEGSKA (reference sequence). CDR3 size: 12 residues. CDR3 amino acids: CSARPAYWEQYF. In DNA form, the CDR3 reads TGCAGTGCTAGGCCGGCCTACTGGGAGCAGTACTTC.

The sample holds many counts of this clonotype. This chain uses TRBV5-4 with TRBJ1-2, with D unresolved. This CDR3 region has 15 residues. CDR1 and CDR2 (germline): SGHNT, YYREEE (reference sequence). V was trimmed by 0 bases and J by 3 bases, leaving 12 bases between them. CDR3 sequence reads: CASSLVAAKDYGYTF. The CDR3 DNA reads TGTGCCAGCAGCTTGGTGGCGGCGAAAGACTATGGCTACACCTTC.

A few counts support this clonotype. The chain has TRBV5-1 and TRBJ2-6, with 8 bases lining up with TRBD1. Germline V gene sequence: CDR1 SGHRS, CDR2 YFSETQ. CDR3 size: 17 residues. V shed 1 base and J 0 bases; nucleotides not matched to a gene: 3. DNA of the CDR3: TGCGCCAGCAGCTTGTGGACAGGGTTCTCTGGGGCCAACGTCCTGACTTTC. Residues: CASSLWTGFSGANVLTF.

This clonotype was recorded many times. V and J are TRBV12-3 or TRBV12-4 and TRBJ2-7; TRBD2 matches 8 bases. This CDR3 spans 14 amino acids. The junction had 7 bases not matched to a gene; V was cut back by 6 bases and J by 3 bases. The CDR3 loop is CASSPGLVYYEQYF. The CDR3 coding sequence is TGTGCCAGCAGCCCGGGACTAGTCTACTACGAGCAGTACTTC.